This T cell receptor beta chain was captured in a study of shared clonotypes between healthy human individuals. General study findings and limits: Four donors had 4% to 5% of their naive CD4 clonotypes in common. Compared with clonotypes that all four donors shared, non-shared clonotypes had lower generation probabilities. Sampling was confined to blood; repertoires within tissues likely differ.

Concerning this clone: The antigen is not known.

The CDR3 length is 14 residues. Trimming removed 2 bases at V and 5 bases at J, with 9 bases between. In germline, CDR1 is ENHRY, CDR2 SYGVKD. Sequenced by immunoSEQ multiplex PCR; TCRdb stores in-frame clones only, minus some. The top ten clones hold 1.5% to 2% of a sample with around 1.9 million clones, 93% of them seen once. Terminally differentiated effector memory CD45RA+ cells were left out of the naive CD8 fraction, which was CD45RO-negative and positively selected for CCR7. Specimen: naive CD8+ T cells from PBMCs. This receptor was taken from a man younger than 30 in good health. Some clones in this sample may be carry-over from other donors' samples. V usage is TRBV10-3 and J usage is TRBJ2-2, with D maybe TRBD1 (5 bases). The CDR3 spells CAISEPSGTGELFF. In nucleotides, the CDR3 is TGTGCCATCAGTGAGCCGTCAGGGACCGGGGAGCTGTTTTTT.